This T cell receptor (beta chain) was documented in a study of glioma-infiltrating T cells. Amplification of TCR alpha and beta CDR3 regions from RNA used iRepertoire nested multiplex PCR. TCRdb reprocessed the multiplex PCR reads with MiXCR, giving one entry per CDR3 protein. The sample lists over 100,000 distinct CDR3 sequences; under 30% were seen once. Trimming took 6 bases from V and 4 from J; bases not matched to a gene: 9. The CDR3 runs 16 residues. In germline, CDR1 is SGHTA, CDR2 FQGNSA. This clonotype appeared a few times. Sequencing was performed on glioma tissue, nonneoplastic brain tissue, or PBMCs (not recorded which). The chain is built from TRBV7-2 and TRBJ2-3; 11 positions match TRBD2. This TCR was sampled from a human donor with low-grade glioma or glioblastoma, undergoing nonglioma brain surgery, or in good health (not recorded which). Here the CDR3 DNA reads TGTGCCAGCAGACTAACTAGCGGGAGTTGGGCAGATACGCAGTATTTT. The encoded protein is CASRLTSGSWADTQYF.